This T cell receptor beta chain derives from a study of response to subunit inactivated influenza vaccine. Germline CDR1 reads SEHNR; CDR2 reads FQNEAQ (reference sequence). The V gene lost 5 bases and the J gene lost 0 bases, with 7 bases spanning the gap. The CDR3 has 14 residues. From the RT-PCR reads, TCRdb called clonotypes with MiXCR, one entry per CDR3 protein. The sample shows almost 600,000 distinct CDR3 sequences, about 14% of them seen only once. This sequence was found in a man in his fifties who received an inactivated influenza vaccine. The chain is built from TRBV7-9 and TRBJ2-2, with no clear D. Sample: PBMCs from blood, taken roughly 12 days after vaccination. The CDR3 protein is CASSGWANTGELFF. The CDR3 DNA is TGTGCCAGCAGCGGCTGGGCGAACACCGGGGAGCTGTTTTTT.